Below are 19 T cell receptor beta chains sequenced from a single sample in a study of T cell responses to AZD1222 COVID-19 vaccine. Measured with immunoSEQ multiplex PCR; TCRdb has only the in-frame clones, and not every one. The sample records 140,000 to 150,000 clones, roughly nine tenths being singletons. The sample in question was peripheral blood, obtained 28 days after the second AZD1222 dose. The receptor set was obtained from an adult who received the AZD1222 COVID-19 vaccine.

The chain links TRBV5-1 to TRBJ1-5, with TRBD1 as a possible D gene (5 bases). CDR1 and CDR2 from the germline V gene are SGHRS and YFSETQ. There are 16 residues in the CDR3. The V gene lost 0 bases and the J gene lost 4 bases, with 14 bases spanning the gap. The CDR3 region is CASSLGMPGTNQPQHF. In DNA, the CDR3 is TGCGCCAGCAGCTTGGGGATGCCAGGGACTAATCAGCCCCAGCATTTT.

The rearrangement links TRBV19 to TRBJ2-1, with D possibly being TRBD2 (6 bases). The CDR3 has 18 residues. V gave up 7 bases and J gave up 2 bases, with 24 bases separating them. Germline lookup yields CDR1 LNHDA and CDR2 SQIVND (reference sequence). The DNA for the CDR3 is TGTGCCAGTACGCGAAAACCCCCTGCGGGAACCACCTACAATGAGCAGTTCTTC. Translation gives CASTRKPPAGTTYNEQFF.

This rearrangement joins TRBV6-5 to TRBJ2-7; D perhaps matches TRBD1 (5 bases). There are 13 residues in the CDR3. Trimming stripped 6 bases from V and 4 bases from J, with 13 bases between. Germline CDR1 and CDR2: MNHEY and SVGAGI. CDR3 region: CASSPTPGYEQYF. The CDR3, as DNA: TGTGCCAGCAGCCCCACCCCAGGGTACGAGCAGTACTTC.

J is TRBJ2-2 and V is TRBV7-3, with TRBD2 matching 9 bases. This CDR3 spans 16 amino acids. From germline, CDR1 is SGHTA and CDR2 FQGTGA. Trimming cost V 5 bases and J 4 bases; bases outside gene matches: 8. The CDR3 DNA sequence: TGTGCCAGCAGCCGTACTGCGGGAGGGCTCACCGGGGAGCTGTTTTTT. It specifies CASSRTAGGLTGELFF.

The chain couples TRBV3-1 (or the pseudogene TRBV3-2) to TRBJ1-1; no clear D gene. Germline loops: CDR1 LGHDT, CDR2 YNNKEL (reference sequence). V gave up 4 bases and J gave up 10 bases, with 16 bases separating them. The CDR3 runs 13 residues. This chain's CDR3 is CASSPGYGTGAFF. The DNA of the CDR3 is TGTGCCAGCAGCCCCGGGTATGGTACGGGAGCTTTCTTT.

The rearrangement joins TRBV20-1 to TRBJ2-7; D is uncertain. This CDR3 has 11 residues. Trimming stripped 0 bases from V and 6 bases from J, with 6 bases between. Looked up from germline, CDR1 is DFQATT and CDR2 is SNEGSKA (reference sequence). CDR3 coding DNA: TGCAGTGCTAGAGATCGTGGCGAGCAGTACTTC. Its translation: CSARDRGEQYF.

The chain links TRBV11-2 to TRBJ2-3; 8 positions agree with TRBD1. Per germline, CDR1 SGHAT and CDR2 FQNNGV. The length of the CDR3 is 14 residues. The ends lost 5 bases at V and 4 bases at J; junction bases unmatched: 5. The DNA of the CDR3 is TGTGCCAGCAGCCCGGACAGGGCGGCAGATACGCAGTATTTT. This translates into CASSPDRAADTQYF.

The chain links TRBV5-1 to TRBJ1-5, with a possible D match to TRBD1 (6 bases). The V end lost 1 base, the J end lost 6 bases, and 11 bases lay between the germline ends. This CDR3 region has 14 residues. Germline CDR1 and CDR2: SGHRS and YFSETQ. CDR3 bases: TGCGCCAGCAGCTTGAGGGGGTTGGGTCAGCCCCAGCATTTT. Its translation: CASSLRGLGQPQHF. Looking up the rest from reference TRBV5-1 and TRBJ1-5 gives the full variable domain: KAGVTQTPRYLIKTRGQQVTLSCSPISGHRSVSWYQQTPGQGLQFLFEYFSETQRNKGNFPGRFSGRQFSNSRSEMNVSTLELGDSALYLCASSLRGLGQPQHFGDGTRLSIL.

CDR3 in DNA: TGTGCCAGCAGCTGGTTCGGCCGGGACAGCGGGGGCTACACCTTC. Amino acids: CASSWFGRDSGGYTF. The chain joins TRBV11-2 to TRBJ1-2; 7 nucleotides match TRBD1. The J segment lost 8 bases and the V segment lost 4 bases, leaving 13 bases of the junction unmatched. CDR3 length: 15 amino acids. Germline values: CDR1 SGHAT, CDR2 FQNNGV.

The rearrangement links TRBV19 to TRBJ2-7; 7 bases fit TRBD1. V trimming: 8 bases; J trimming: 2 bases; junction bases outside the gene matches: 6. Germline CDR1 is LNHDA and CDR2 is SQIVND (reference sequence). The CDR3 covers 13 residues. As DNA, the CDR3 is TGTGCCAGTTGGGACAGCCTCGCCTACGAGCAGTACTTC. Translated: CASWDSLAYEQYF.

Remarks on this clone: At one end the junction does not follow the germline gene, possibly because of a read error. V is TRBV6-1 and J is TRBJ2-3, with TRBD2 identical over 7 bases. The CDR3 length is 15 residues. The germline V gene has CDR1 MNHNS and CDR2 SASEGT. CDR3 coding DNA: TGTGCCAGCACTGAAACTAGCGCAGTCACAGATACGCAGTATTTT. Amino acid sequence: CASTETSAVTDTQYF.

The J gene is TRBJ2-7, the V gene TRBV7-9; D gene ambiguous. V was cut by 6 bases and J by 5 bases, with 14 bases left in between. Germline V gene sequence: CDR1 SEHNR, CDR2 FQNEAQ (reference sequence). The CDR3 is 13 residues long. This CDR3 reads CASSPGTVHEQYF. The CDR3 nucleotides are TGTGCCAGCAGTCCTGGTACCGTCCACGAGCAGTACTTC. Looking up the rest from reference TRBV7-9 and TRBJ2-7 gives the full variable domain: DTGVSQNPRHKITKRGQNVTFRCDPISEHNRLYWYRQTLGQGPEFLTYFQNEAQLEKSRLLSDRFSAERPKGSFSTLEIQRTEQGDSAMYLCASSPGTVHEQYFGPGTRLTVT.

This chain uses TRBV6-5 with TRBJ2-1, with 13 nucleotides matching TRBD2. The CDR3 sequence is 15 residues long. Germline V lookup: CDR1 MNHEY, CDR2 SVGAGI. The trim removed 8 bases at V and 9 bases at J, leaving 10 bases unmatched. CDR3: CASQLAGGPNAEQFF. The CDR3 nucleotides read TGTGCCAGCCAACTAGCGGGGGGGCCGAACGCTGAGCAGTTCTTC.

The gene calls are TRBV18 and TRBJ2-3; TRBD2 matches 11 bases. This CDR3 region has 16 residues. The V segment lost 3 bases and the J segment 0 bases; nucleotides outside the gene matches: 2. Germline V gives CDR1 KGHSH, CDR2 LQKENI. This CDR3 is CASSPLAGGSTDTQYF. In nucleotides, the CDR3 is TGTGCCAGCTCACCCTTAGCGGGGGGGAGCACAGATACGCAGTATTTT.

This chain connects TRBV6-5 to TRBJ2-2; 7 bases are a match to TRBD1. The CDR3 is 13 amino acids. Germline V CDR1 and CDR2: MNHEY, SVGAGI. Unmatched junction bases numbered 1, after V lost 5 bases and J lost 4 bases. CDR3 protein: CASSRQGTGELFF. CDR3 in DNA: TGTGCCAGCAGTCGACAGGGCACCGGGGAGCTGTTTTTT.

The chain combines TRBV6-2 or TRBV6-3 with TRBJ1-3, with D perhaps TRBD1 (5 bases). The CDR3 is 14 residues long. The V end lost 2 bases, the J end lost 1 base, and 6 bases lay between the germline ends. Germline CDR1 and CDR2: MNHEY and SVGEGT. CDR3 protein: CASSYGTSGNTIYF. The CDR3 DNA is TGTGCCAGCAGTTACGGGACGTCTGGAAACACCATATATTTT.

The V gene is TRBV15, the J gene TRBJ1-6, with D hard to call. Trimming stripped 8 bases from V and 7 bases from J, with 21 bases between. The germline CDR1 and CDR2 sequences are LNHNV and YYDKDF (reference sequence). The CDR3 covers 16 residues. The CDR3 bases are TGTGCCACCGGGCCAGGCCAACCACTGAGGAATTCACCCCTCCACTTT. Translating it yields CATGPGQPLRNSPLHF.

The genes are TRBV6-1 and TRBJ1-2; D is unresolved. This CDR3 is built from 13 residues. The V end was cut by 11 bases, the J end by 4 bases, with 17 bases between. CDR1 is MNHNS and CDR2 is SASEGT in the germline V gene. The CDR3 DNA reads TGTGCCCTACGGGGTCAGGAGTCCTATGGCTACACCTTC. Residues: CALRGQESYGYTF.

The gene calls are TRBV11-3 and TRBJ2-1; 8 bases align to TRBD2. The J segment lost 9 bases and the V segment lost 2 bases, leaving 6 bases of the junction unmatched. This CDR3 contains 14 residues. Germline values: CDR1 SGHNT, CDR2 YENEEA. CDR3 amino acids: CASSLRSGSGEQFF. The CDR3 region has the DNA TGTGCCAGCAGCTTAAGGAGCGGGAGCGGTGAGCAGTTCTTC.